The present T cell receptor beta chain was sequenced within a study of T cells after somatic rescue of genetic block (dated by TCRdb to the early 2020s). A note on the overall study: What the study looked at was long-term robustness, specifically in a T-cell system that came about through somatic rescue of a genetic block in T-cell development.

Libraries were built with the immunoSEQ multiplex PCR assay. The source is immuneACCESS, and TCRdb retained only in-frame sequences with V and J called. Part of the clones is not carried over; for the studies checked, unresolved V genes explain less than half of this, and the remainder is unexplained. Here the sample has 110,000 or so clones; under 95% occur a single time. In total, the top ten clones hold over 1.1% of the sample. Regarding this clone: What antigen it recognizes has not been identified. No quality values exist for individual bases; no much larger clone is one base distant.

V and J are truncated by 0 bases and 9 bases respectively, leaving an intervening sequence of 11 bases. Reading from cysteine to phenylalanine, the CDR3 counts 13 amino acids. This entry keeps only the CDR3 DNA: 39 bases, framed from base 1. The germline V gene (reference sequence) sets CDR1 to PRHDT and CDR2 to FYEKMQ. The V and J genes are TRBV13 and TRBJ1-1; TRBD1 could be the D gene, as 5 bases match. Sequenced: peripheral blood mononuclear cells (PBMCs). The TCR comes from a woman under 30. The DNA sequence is TGTGCCAGCAGCTTAGGCGGGAAGGGGAAAGCTTTCTTT. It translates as CASSLGGKGKAFF.